A selection of T cell receptor beta chains follows, all from one sample in a study of cytotoxic CD8 clonotypes in ibrutinib-treated CLL. Profiling relied on immunoSEQ multiplex PCR, and the TCRdb table lists in-frame clones only, not all of them. The table records about 140,000 clones, 80% of them present only once. Sequencing used PBMCs, obtained after 36 months of ibrutinib treatment. Source of these receptors: a human donor with chronic lymphocytic leukemia. Each CDR3 is given with its conserved first and last residue. A D gene is named only where the DNA matches it firmly. Not all rows give a size; the values are once, few, many and, for expanded clones, a class.

cdr3_nt	cdr3_aa	v_call	d_call	clone_size	j_call
TGCGCCAGCAGCTTAGTTGGGACAGGGGGTGAAAAACTGTTTTTT	CASSLVGTGGEKLFF	TRBV5-1	TRBD1	.	TRBJ1-4
TGTGCCAGCAGCCTTACGGGGGGCAGGAGCACTGAAGCTTTCTTT	CASSLTGGRSTEAFF	TRBV11-3	.	once	TRBJ1-1
TGTGCCAGCAGCTCGAGGGGCCCGACGAACACCGGGGAGCTGTTTTTT	CASSSRGPTNTGELFF	TRBV7-2	.	.	TRBJ2-2
TGTGCCAGCAGCCGGAGGCCCGGAAGTACTAGCACAGATACGCAGTATTTT	CASSRRPGSTSTDTQYF	TRBV7-9	.	.	TRBJ2-3
TGTGCCACCCACAAAGGTCTCAAGCGGGGGGGAGAAGAGACCCAGTACTTC	CATHKGLKRGGEETQYF	TRBV7-9	TRBD2	.	TRBJ2-5
TGTGCCAGCAGTCTGGTAAGGGGGATCAAACCCCAGCATTTT	CASSLVRGIKPQHF	TRBV6-5	.	.	TRBJ1-5
TGTGCCAGCAGTCCGAGCCAGGGGGGTGAAAAACTGTTTTTT	CASSPSQGGEKLFF	TRBV28	TRBD1	.	TRBJ1-4
TGTGCCAGCAGCTTGCAGCTCGGGGAAGCTTTCTTT	CASSLQLGEAFF	TRBV5-4	.	once	TRBJ1-1
TGTGCCAGCAGCTTGGGGACAGGGGCCCCTGTGGGGCAGTTCTTC	CASSLGTGAPVGQFF	TRBV7-3	TRBD1	.	TRBJ2-1
TGTGCCAGCAGTTTATCGGTCGGGGGCCAAGAGACCCAGTACTTC	CASSLSVGGQETQYF	TRBV27	.	.	TRBJ2-5
TGCGCCAGCAGCTTAAGGACCTTCGGACTAGTCCGGGATACGCAGTATTTT	CASSLRTFGLVRDTQYF	TRBV5-1	TRBD2	.	TRBJ2-3
TGTGCCAGCTGGCCCAGCGCTACGGGGGAGACCCAGTACTTC	CASWPSATGETQYF	TRBV6-1	.	.	TRBJ2-5
TGTGCCAGCAGAGACGGTCAGGGAAGCGACGAGCAGTTCTTC	CASRDGQGSDEQFF	TRBV6-6	.	.	TRBJ2-1
TGTGCCAGCAGCCTAACAGCGGGGGGCACAGATACGCAGTATTTT	CASSLTAGGTDTQYF	TRBV13	TRBD2	.	TRBJ2-3
TGTGCCAGCAGCCGTTACAACAGGGCCGGTGAGACCCAGTACTTC	CASSRYNRAGETQYF	TRBV13	.	.	TRBJ2-5
TGTGCCATTCGGGAGGCGGGGGCGAGCAATCAGCCCCAGCATTTT	CAIREAGASNQPQHF	TRBV10-3	.	.	TRBJ1-5
TGTGCCAGCACCCCGGGACAGGGAAGCTATGAGCAGTTCTTC	CASTPGQGSYEQFF	TRBV2	TRBD1	.	TRBJ2-1
TGTGCCAGTAGTTTCGGGATTACCTACGAGCAGTACTTC	CASSFGITYEQYF	TRBV19	.	.	TRBJ2-7
TGCGCCAGCAGCTTGGGGGGACAGGGTGCCACAGATACGCAGTATTTT	CASSLGGQGATDTQYF	TRBV5-1	TRBD1	.	TRBJ2-3
TGTGCCAGCAGTGTTGGGGTGTCCTACGAGCAGTACTTC	CASSVGVSYEQYF	TRBV7-9	.	.	TRBJ2-7
TGTGCCAGCTCACCTGACAGGGCCCCAACTAATGAAAAACTGTTTTTT	CASSPDRAPTNEKLFF	TRBV18	TRBD1	.	TRBJ1-4
TGTGCCAGCAGCTTAGCGACCGTAACCGGGGGGTATTTT	CASSLATVTGGYF	TRBV7-9	.	.	TRBJ2-3
TGCGCCAGCAGTCAATCAGGTTCTTATTATGAGCAGTTCTTC	CASSQSGSYYEQFF	TRBV23-1	.	.	TRBJ2-1
TGTGCCAGCAGCCTTCTGCCCCCGCGACAGGGTTCATATGGCTACACCTTC	CASSLLPPRQGSYGYTF	TRBV7-8	TRBD1	.	TRBJ1-2
TGTGCCAGCAGCTTAACCGAGATATCCTACGAGCAGTACTTC	CASSLTEISYEQYF	TRBV11-1	.	.	TRBJ2-7
TGTGCCAGTAGTATTGGGGGACTCGCACCCCTTACGCAGTATTTT	CASSIGGLAPLTQYF	TRBV19	.	.	TRBJ2-3
TGCGCCAGCAGCTTGGAGTTCCAAGAGACCCAGTACTTC	CASSLEFQETQYF	TRBV5-1	.	.	TRBJ2-5
TGTGCCAGCAGTCCACGTCCCAACACCGGGGAGCTGTTTTTT	CASSPRPNTGELFF	TRBV25-1	.	.	TRBJ2-2
TGTGCCAGCAGCGGGAGTGGGTACGAGCAGTACTTC	CASSGSGYEQYF	TRBV7-8	.	.	TRBJ2-7
TGTGCCACCAGCAGAGATCTTGGGGTTAACGCGGAGGAGGGCTACACCTTC	CATSRDLGVNAEEGYTF	TRBV15	.	.	TRBJ1-2
TGCGCCAGCAGCCTAAATACGAACACCGGGGAGCTGTTTTTT	CASSLNTNTGELFF	TRBV5-1	.	few	TRBJ2-2
TGTGCCAGCAGTTTGACAGGGGCCTACGAGCAGTACTTC	CASSLTGAYEQYF	TRBV27	TRBD1	.	TRBJ2-7
TGTGCCAGCAGTTTAAGCCGCTCCTACGAGCAGTACTTC	CASSLSRSYEQYF	TRBV27	.	.	TRBJ2-7
TGTGCCAGCAGCCGAGGACAGGGGGCGGGTGGCTACACCTTC	CASSRGQGAGGYTF	TRBV7-9	TRBD1	.	TRBJ1-2
TGCGCCAGCAAGGGTCAGGGCCGGGAGACCCAGTACTTC	CASKGQGRETQYF	TRBV5-1	.	.	TRBJ2-5
TGTGCCAGCAGTGATCCAGGGGACCCCTACGAGCAGTACTTC	CASSDPGDPYEQYF	TRBV25-1	.	.	TRBJ2-7
TGTGCCAGCAGTCGGGACTCCCCGACGAACATTCAGTACTTC	CASSRDSPTNIQYF	TRBV2	.	few	TRBJ2-4
TGTGCCAGCAGTTTAGGACACCCCACCATATATTTT	CASSLGHPTIYF	TRBV28	.	.	TRBJ1-3
TGTGCCGGGCGGACAGGTAGCACAGATACGCAGTATTTT	CAGRTGSTDTQYF	TRBV10-3	TRBD1	.	TRBJ2-3
TGTGCCAGCAGGGGACTAGCGGGCCCGGAGCAGTACTTC	CASRGLAGPEQYF	TRBV6-5	TRBD2	.	TRBJ2-7
TGTGCCAGCAGCGAGAGCGGGAGTTCCTACAATGAGCAGTTCTTC	CASSESGSSYNEQFF	TRBV9	TRBD2	.	TRBJ2-1
TGTGCCAGCAGCTCAGCGACTAGCGGCGAGCAGTTCTTC	CASSSATSGEQFF	TRBV11-2	TRBD2	few	TRBJ2-1
TGTGCCTGGAAAGTGTCGGGATCCTACGAGCAGTACTTC	CAWKVSGSYEQYF	TRBV30	.	.	TRBJ2-7
TGTGCCAGCTCAGATACAAGCAATGAAAAACTGTTTTTT	CASSDTSNEKLFF	TRBV18	.	few	TRBJ1-4
TGTGCCAGCAGTTTAACCGGCCGGGACCCGAGGTCTAACACCATATATTTT	CASSLTGRDPRSNTIYF	TRBV27	.	.	TRBJ1-3
TGCGCCAGCACTAGGGACACCCAAGAGACCCAGTACTTC	CASTRDTQETQYF	TRBV5-1	.	.	TRBJ2-5
TGTGCCAGCAGCCCCGGACAGGTTCCTACGCAGTATTTT	CASSPGQVPTQYF	TRBV4-2	TRBD1	.	TRBJ2-3
TGTGCCAGCAGCGCACAGGGTGATCCGCCCACCTTC	CASSAQGDPPTF	TRBV9	.	.	TRBJ1-2
TGTGCCAGCCTAACTAATGAAAAACTGTTTTTT	CASLTNEKLFF	TRBV2	.	.	TRBJ1-4
TGTGCCAGCAGCTTAACGGGGCGGTCGAGTGAAGCTTTCTTT	CASSLTGRSSEAFF	TRBV7-2	.	.	TRBJ1-1
TGCGCCAGCAGCCTAGCGCGGCAGGGGTTCAACGAGCAGTACTTC	CASSLARQGFNEQYF	TRBV5-1	.	.	TRBJ2-7
TGTGCCAGCTCACCCTCCGGGGTAGGACAGGGCTCCTACGAGCAGTACTTC	CASSPSGVGQGSYEQYF	TRBV18	TRBD1	.	TRBJ2-7
TGCGCCAGCAGCCTACGTGACTATGATACTAGCGGCTACAATGAGCAGTTCTTC	CASSLRDYDTSGYNEQFF	TRBV5-1	TRBD2	few	TRBJ2-1
TGTGCCAGCAGCACCTACAGGGTTAATGACTACGAGCAGTACTTC	CASSTYRVNDYEQYF	TRBV13	.	.	TRBJ2-7